This TCR beta chain was captured in a study of ipilimumab plus nivolumab after autologous stem cell transplantation. Germline V lookup: CDR1 KGHSH, CDR2 LQKENI. With 2 bases removed from V and 0 bases from J, the gap between germline ends came to 4 bases. The CDR3 runs 13 residues. Measured with immunoSEQ multiplex PCR; TCRdb has only the in-frame clones, and not every one. Of about 15,000 clones in the sample, over 60% were seen once. The rearrangement joins TRBV18 to TRBJ1-1; the D is unclear. The specimen was PBMCs, collected in a trial of ipilimumab plus nivolumab as post-transplant consolidation. The sequence derives from a male donor with diffuse large B-cell lymphoma. The CDR3 loop is CASSPDLNTEAFF. The CDR3 coding sequence is TGTGCCAGCTCACCAGACCTGAACACTGAAGCTTTCTTT. Based on the CDR3 plus reference TRBV18 and TRBJ1-1, the full variable domain is NAGVMQNPRHLVRRRGQEARLRCSPMKGHSHVYWYRQLPEEGLKFMVYLQKENIIDESGMPKERFSAEFPKEGPSILRIQQVVRGDSAAYFCASSPDLNTEAFFGQGTRLTVV.